The clone carrying this T cell receptor (beta chain) was counted only a few times. As yet, its antigen is unknown. Tagging with unique molecular identifiers was applied to individual cDNA molecules. TCRdb fed the 5' RACE reads into MiXCR, producing one record per CDR3 protein. The sample shows about 64,000 distinct CDR3 sequences, approximately 10% of them seen only once. This entry is derived from a study of early T cells in non-severe SARS-CoV-2 infection. Whole-study context: Unsorted whole blood bulk RNA was sequenced, with unpaired chains.

General observations from the study: Anti-spike CD8 specificities were favored by VDJdb matching, whose results missed private and CD4 specificities.

The CDR3 is 13 amino acids. CDR1 SQVTM and CDR2 ANQGSEA come from the germline V gene. V was shortened by 3 bases and J by 7 bases, with 13 bases between the two germline ends. The input for sequencing was whole blood, taken at baseline. This rearrangement joins TRBV29-1 to TRBJ2-1, with D possibly being TRBD1 (5 bases). The sequence derives from an adult who was a healthcare worker with PCR-confirmed SARS-CoV-2 infection or an uninfected control (not recorded which). CDR3 sequence (DNA): TGCAGCGTTGAGGTGACAGCCAAGAATGAGCAGTTCTTC. Its translation is CSVEVTAKNEQFF.